This TCR beta chain originates from a study of blood T cell repertoires in COVID-19. TCRdb's table, derived via immunoSEQ multiplex PCR, lists solely in-frame clones and lacks some. Among about 150,000 clones listed, about 88% were seen once. Trimming stripped 10 bases from V and 2 bases from J, with 15 bases between. Germline values: CDR1 LNHDA, CDR2 SQIVND (reference sequence). The CDR3 has 14 amino acids. This chain uses TRBV19 with TRBJ2-1, with D tentatively TRBD1 (5 bases). Sequencing was performed on peripheral blood. This clonotype was obtained from a woman aged 65 to 85 with acute or convalescent COVID-19. CDR3 sequence reads: CATPWGWAYNEQFF. CDR3 DNA: TGTGCCACCCCTTGGGGCTGGGCCTACAATGAGCAGTTCTTC.